This TCR beta chain appears in the sequencing data of a study of blood T cell repertoires in COVID-19. Study-wide context: The United States, Italy and Spain were the sources of the acute and convalescent COVID-19 samples. T cells, B-cell-depleted T cells, or PBMCs provided the cDNA or gDNA that served as material.

Original processing notes: Nucleated cell counts were estimated from reference gene primer amplification. The method was immunoSEQ multiplex PCR; TCRdb's version includes in-frame clones alone and lacks a portion of them. From that table come the V and J calls and clone size; the DNA was used to work out D and trimming. This sample has around 150,000 clones, with around 88% found just once. V lost 2 bases and J lost 9; bases outside the gene matches: 6. Looked up from germline, CDR1 is MNHEY and CDR2 is SVGEGT. CDR3 length: 14 amino acids. The sequencing sample was made of peripheral blood. The J gene is TRBJ2-1, the V gene TRBV6-2 or TRBV6-3; 8 positions agree with TRBD2. The receptor was isolated from a human donor in a cohort sampled during active COVID-19. The DNA of the CDR3 is TGTGCCAGCAGTTACCGAGCGGGGGCCGTTGAGCAGTTCTTC. Translated: CASSYRAGAVEQFF.